Described below is a single T cell receptor beta chain sequence and its context. Its antigen is not known. These data belong to a study of T-cell memory formation after mild COVID-19. General study points: Some clones that responded were present in memory (sampled pre-infection), which suggests cross-reactive memory joined. Contracting CD4+ clones sat mainly in CM and EM; CD8+ in EMRA. Later expanders leaned CD4+, whereas day 15 to 85 contracting clones were balanced CD4/CD8.

Trimming cost V 10 bases and J 3 bases, with 10 bases left between them. The CDR3 sequence is 11 residues long. Germline V gene sequence: CDR1 ENHRY, CDR2 SYGVKD. MiXCR was run by TCRdb on the 5' RACE reads, yielding one entry per CDR3 protein. The sample consists of 60,000 to 65,000 distinct CDR3 sequences, about a tenth of them appearing once. This chain links TRBV10-3 with TRBJ2-7; D is perhaps TRBD2 (6 bases). Sequencing was performed on PBMCs or a T cell subset sorted from them (not recorded which). The TCR originated in a man between 18 and 35 years old who had mild COVID-19 (a few samples of this study predate the infection). Cell type and time point are not known. The CDR3 protein is CATRDFYEQYV. In DNA form, the CDR3 reads TGTGCCACTCGGGACTTCTACGAGCAGTACGTC.